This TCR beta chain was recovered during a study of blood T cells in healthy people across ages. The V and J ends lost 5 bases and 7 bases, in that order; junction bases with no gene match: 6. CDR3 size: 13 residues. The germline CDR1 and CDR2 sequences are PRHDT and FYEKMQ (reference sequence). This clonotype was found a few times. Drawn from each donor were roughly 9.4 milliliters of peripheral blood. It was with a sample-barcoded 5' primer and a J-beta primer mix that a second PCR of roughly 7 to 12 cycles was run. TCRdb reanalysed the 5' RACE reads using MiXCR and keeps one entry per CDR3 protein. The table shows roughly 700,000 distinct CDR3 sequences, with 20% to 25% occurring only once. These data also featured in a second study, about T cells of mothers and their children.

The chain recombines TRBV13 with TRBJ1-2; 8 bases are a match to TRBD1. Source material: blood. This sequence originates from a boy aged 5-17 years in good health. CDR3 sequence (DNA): TGTGCCAGCAGCCCGACAGGGGAGGTTGGCTACACCTTC. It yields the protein CASSPTGEVGYTF.